These T cell receptor beta chains were read from a single sample in a study of OX40 agonist ivuxolimab in advanced cancers. TCRdb's table, derived via immunoSEQ multiplex PCR, lists solely in-frame clones and lacks some. The sample consists of around 18,000 clones, 55% to 75% of them appearing once. The specimen was CD4+ or CD8+ T cells sorted from blood, collected in a trial of the OX40 agonist ivuxolimab. These receptors were taken from an adult with an advanced solid tumor such as melanoma, head and neck, liver or kidney cancer. The CDR3 runs from the conserved cysteine through the conserved F or W. D genes are given only for firm matches. The size of a clone is reported for some rows only, either as once, few or many, or as a class for expanded clones.

cdr3_nt,cdr3_aa,j_call,clone_size,v_call,d_call
TGTGCCAGCAGCAGGACTACCACATACGAGCAGTACTTC,CASSRTTTYEQYF,TRBJ2-7,NA,TRBV5-4,NA
TGTGCCAGCAGCCCGCCCCTGGGGCCGGCCAGCAATGAGCAGTTCTTC,CASSPPLGPASNEQFF,TRBJ2-1,NA,TRBV7-9,NA
TGTGCCAGCAGTTACGCCAGGGGGCCCCAAGAGACCCAGTACTTC,CASSYARGPQETQYF,TRBJ2-5,NA,TRBV6-5,TRBD1
TGTGCCAGCAGGGCCACTTCCTACGAGCAGTACTTC,CASRATSYEQYF,TRBJ2-7,NA,TRBV28,NA
TGCGCCAGCAGCCAAGTGGAGAGGTCCAACGAGCAGTACTTC,CASSQVERSNEQYF,TRBJ2-7,NA,TRBV4-1,NA
TGTGCCAGCAGCTCTTTAGCGGGGGTCGGGGATACGCAGTATTTT,CASSSLAGVGDTQYF,TRBJ2-3,NA,TRBV7-9,TRBD2
TGTGCCAGCTCACCAGAAAGTGGACAGCACCACTATGGCTACACCTTC,CASSPESGQHHYGYTF,TRBJ1-2,once,TRBV18,NA
TGTGCCAGCAGCCAGTGGAAGGGAGATACTTCGCGCTATGGCTACACCTTC,CASSQWKGDTSRYGYTF,TRBJ1-2,NA,TRBV7-8,NA
TGTGCCAGCAGCCAAGGACAGTCTGGGCAGTTCTTC,CASSQGQSGQFF,TRBJ2-1,NA,TRBV11-2,NA
TGTGCCAGCAGCCCCGGAGGGGGCCTCTATGGCTACACCTTC,CASSPGGGLYGYTF,TRBJ1-2,NA,TRBV5-6,TRBD1
TGTGCCAGCAGTTTTCCTCGACAGGGGGCCCACACCGGGGAGCTGTTTTTT,CASSFPRQGAHTGELFF,TRBJ2-2,NA,TRBV11-2,TRBD1
TGTGCCAGCAGCGTAGATCTAGCGGGCCGCGAGCAGTACTTC,CASSVDLAGREQYF,TRBJ2-7,NA,TRBV9,TRBD2
TGTGCCAGCAGCTTAGTCGTGGGCGGGGAGCTGTTTTTT,CASSLVVGGELFF,TRBJ2-2,large,TRBV11-2,NA
TGCGCCAGCAGCCAAGATCGATGGGGACAGACCACAGATACGCAGTATTTT,CASSQDRWGQTTDTQYF,TRBJ2-3,NA,TRBV4-3,TRBD1
TGTGCCATCAGTGAGTCACCGAGAAGTAGCACAGATACGCAGTATTTT,CAISESPRSSTDTQYF,TRBJ2-3,once,TRBV10-3,NA
TGTGCCAGCAGCTTCCTCTACGAGCAGTACTTC,CASSFLYEQYF,TRBJ2-7,medium-sized,TRBV5-5,NA